This TCR beta chain was observed in a study of early T cells in non-severe SARS-CoV-2 infection. Trimming removed 6 bases at V and 0 bases at J, with 10 bases between. This CDR3 contains 14 residues. From germline, CDR1 is MNHEY and CDR2 SVGAGI. A single record per CDR3 protein comes from TCRdb applying MiXCR to the 5' RACE reads. The repertoire consists of about 110,000 distinct CDR3 sequences, with around 10% occurring once and the leading ten covering roughly 7.5%. This clonotype was recorded a few times. The source material was whole blood. This chain joins TRBV6-5 and TRBJ2-3, with D possibly being TRBD1 (6 bases). The clonotype originates from an adult who was a healthcare worker with PCR-confirmed SARS-CoV-2 infection or an uninfected control (not recorded which). CDR3 residues: CASRATGSTDTQYF. The DNA of the CDR3 is TGTGCCAGCAGGGCTACAGGGAGCACAGATACGCAGTATTTT.